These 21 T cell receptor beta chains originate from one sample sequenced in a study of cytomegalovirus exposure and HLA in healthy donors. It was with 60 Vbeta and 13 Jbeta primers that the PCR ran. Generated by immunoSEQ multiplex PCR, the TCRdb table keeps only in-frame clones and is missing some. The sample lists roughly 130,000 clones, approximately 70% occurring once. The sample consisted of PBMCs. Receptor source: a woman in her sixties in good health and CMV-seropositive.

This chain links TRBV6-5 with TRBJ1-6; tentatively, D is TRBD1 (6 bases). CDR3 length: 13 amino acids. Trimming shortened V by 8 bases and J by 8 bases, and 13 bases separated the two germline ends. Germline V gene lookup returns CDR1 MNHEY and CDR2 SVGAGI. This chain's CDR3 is CASQQGSDSPLHF. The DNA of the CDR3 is TGTGCCAGCCAACAGGGATCAGATTCACCCCTCCACTTT.

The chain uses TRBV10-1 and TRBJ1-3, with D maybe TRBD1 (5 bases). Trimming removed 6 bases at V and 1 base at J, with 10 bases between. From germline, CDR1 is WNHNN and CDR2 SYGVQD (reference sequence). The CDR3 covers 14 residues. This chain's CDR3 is CASSAGTSGNTIYF. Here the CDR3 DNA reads TGCGCCAGCAGCGCCGGGACTTCTGGAAACACCATATATTTT.

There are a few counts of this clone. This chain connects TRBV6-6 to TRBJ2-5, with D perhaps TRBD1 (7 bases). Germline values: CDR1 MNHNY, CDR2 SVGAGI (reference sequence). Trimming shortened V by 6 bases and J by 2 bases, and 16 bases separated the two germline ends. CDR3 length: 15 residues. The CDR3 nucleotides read TGTGCCAGCAGGCCACCCAGGGGGACTCAAGAGACCCAGTACTTC. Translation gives CASRPPRGTQETQYF.

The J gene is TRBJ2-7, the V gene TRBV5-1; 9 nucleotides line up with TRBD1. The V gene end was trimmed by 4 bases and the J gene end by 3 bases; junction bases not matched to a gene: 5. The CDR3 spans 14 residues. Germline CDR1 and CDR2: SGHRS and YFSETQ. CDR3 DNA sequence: TGCGCCAGCAGCCCGGGACAGGGAAACTACGAGCAGTACTTC. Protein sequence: CASSPGQGNYEQYF. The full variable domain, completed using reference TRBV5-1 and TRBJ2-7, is KAGVTQTPRYLIKTRGQQVTLSCSPISGHRSVSWYQQTPGQGLQFLFEYFSETQRNKGNFPGRFSGRQFSNSRSEMNVSTLELGDSALYLCASSPGQGNYEQYFGPGTRLTVT.

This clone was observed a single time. The CDR3 sequence: CAISPGDSYNSPLHF. CDR3 nucleotide sequence: TGTGCCATCAGTCCAGGGGACTCCTATAATTCACCCCTCCACTTT. The chain has TRBV10-3 and TRBJ1-6, with D possibly matching TRBD1 (6 bases). Per the germline V gene, CDR1 is ENHRY and CDR2 is SYGVKD. The germline V and J ends were trimmed by 5 bases and 0 bases, with 8 bases remaining between them. This CDR3 comprises 15 residues.

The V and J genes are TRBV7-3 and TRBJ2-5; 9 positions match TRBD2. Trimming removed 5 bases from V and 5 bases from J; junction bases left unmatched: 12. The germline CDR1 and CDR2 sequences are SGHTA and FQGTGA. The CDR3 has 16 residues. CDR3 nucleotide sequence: TGTGCCAGCAGCCCCAACGGCGGGGGGGCAGGGGAGACCCAGTACTTC. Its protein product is CASSPNGGGAGETQYF.

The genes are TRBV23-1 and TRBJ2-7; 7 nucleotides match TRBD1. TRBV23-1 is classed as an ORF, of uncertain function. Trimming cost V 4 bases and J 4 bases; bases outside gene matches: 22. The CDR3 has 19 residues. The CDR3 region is CASSLPKGGKDRLPYEQYF. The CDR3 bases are TGCGCCAGCAGTCTCCCAAAGGGTGGTAAGGACAGGCTACCGTACGAGCAGTACTTC.

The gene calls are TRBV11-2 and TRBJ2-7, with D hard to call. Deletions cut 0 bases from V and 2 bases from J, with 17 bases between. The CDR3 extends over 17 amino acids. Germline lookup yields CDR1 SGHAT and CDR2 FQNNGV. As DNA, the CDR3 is TGTGCCAGCAGCTTAGACCTTGTAGGCCTCACAGCCTACGAGCAGTACTTC. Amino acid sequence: CASSLDLVGLTAYEQYF. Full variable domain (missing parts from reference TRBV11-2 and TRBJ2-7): EAGVAQSPRYKIIEKRQSVAFWCNPISGHATLYWYQQILGQGPKLLIQFQNNGVVDDSQLPKDRFSAERLKGVDSTLKIQPAKLEDSAVYLCASSLDLVGLTAYEQYFGPGTRLTVT.

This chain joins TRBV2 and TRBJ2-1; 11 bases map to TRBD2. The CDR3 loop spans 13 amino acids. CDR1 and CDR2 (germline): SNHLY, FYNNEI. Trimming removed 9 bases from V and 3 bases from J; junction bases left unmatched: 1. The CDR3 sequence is CARGTSGYNEQFF. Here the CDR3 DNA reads TGTGCCAGAGGGACTAGCGGCTACAATGAGCAGTTCTTC.

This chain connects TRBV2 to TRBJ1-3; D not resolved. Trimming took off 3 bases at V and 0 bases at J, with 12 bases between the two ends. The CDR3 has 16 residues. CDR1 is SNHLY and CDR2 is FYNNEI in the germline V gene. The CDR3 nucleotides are TGTGCCAGCAGTGATTTGGCCGCAAGCTCTGGAAACACCATATATTTT. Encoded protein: CASSDLAASSGNTIYF.

CDR3 in amino acids: CASGTGVSGNTIYF. DNA for the CDR3: TGTGCCAGCGGGACAGGGGTGTCTGGAAACACCATATATTTT. This chain uses TRBV7-3 with TRBJ1-3; 10 bases agree with TRBD1. J lost 1 base, V lost 8 bases, and 2 bases had no gene match. Germline assignment: CDR1 SGHTA and CDR2 FQGTGA. The CDR3 extends over 14 amino acids.

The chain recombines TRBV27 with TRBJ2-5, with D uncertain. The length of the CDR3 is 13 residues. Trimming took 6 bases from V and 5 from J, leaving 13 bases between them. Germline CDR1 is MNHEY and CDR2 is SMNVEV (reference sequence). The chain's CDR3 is CASSPRRWETQYF. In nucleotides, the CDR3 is TGTGCCAGCAGCCCTCGGAGATGGGAGACCCAGTACTTC.

In DNA form, the CDR3 reads TGTGCCAGCGACGGAGGACCAATGAACACTGAAGCTTTCTTT. Translation: CASDGGPMNTEAFF. The chain links TRBV9 to TRBJ1-1; D ambiguous. V was pared by 7 bases and J by 0 bases, with 13 bases between. From germline, CDR1 is SGDLS and CDR2 YYNGEE. The CDR3 loop spans 14 amino acids.

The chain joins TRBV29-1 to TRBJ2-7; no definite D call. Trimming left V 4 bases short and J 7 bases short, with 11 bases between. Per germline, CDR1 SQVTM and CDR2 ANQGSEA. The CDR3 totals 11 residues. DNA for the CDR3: TGCAGCGTTGCTGTTTCGCGGGAGCAGTACTTC. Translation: CSVAVSREQYF.

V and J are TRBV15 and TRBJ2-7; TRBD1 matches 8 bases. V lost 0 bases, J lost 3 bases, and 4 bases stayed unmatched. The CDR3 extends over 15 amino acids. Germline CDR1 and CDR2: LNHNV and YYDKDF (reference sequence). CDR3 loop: CATSREGTGLYEQYF. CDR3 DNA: TGTGCCACCAGCAGAGAGGGGACAGGCCTCTACGAGCAGTACTTC. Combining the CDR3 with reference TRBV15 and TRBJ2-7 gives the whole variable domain DAMVIQNPRYQVTQFGKPVTLSCSQTLNHNVMYWYQQKSSQAPKLLFHYYDKDFNNEADTPDNFQSRRPNTSFCFLDIRSPGLGDTAMYLCATSREGTGLYEQYFGPGTRLTVT.

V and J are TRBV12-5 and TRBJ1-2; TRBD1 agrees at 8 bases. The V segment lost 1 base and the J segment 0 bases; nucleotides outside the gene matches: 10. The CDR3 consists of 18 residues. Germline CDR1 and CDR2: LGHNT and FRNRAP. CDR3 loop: CASGLGTGHYDPNYGYTF. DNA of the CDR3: TGTGCTAGTGGTTTGGGGACAGGGCATTATGATCCTAACTATGGCTACACCTTC.

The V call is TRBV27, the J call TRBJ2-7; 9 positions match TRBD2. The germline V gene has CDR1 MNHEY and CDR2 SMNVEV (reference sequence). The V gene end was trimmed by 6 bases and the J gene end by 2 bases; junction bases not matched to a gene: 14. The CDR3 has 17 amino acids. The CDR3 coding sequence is TGTGCCAGCAGCAAGCGGGGGGAAGGGGCTGGAACCTACGAGCAGTACTTC. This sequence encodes CASSKRGEGAGTYEQYF.

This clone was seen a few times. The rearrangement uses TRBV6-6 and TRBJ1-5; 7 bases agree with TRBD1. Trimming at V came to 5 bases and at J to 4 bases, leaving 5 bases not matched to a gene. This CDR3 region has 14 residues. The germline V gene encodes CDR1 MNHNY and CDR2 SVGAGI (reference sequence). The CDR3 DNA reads TGTGCCAGCAGTCGAGGACAGGTAAATCAGCCCCAGCATTTT. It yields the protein CASSRGQVNQPQHF.

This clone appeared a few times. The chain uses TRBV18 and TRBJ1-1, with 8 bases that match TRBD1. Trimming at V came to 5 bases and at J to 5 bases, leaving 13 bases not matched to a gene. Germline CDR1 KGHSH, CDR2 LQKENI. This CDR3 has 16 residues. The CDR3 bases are TGTGCCAGCTCATCACGGACAGGGTGGGGGGAAACTGAAGCTTTCTTT. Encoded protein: CASSSRTGWGETEAFF.

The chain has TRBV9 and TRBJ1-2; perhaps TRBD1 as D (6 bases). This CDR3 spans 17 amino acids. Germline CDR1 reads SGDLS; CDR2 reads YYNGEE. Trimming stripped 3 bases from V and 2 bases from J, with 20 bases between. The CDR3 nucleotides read TGTGCCAGCAGCGCCGCAGAGACAGGCCCGTCCAACTATGGCTACACCTTC. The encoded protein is CASSAAETGPSNYGYTF.

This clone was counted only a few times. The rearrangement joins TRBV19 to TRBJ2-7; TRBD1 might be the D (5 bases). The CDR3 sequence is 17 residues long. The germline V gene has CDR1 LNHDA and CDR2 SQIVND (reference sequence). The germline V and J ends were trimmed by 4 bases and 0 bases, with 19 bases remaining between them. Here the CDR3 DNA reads TGTGCCAGTAGTACCGCGACTTCGGACACTTACTCCTACGAGCAGTACTTC. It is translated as CASSTATSDTYSYEQYF. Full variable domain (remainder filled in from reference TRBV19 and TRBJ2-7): DGGITQSPKYLFRKEGQNVTLSCEQNLNHDAMYWYRQDPGQGLRLIYYSQIVNDFQKGDIAEGYSVSREKKESFPLTVTSAQKNPTAFYLCASSTATSDTYSYEQYFGPGTRLTVT.